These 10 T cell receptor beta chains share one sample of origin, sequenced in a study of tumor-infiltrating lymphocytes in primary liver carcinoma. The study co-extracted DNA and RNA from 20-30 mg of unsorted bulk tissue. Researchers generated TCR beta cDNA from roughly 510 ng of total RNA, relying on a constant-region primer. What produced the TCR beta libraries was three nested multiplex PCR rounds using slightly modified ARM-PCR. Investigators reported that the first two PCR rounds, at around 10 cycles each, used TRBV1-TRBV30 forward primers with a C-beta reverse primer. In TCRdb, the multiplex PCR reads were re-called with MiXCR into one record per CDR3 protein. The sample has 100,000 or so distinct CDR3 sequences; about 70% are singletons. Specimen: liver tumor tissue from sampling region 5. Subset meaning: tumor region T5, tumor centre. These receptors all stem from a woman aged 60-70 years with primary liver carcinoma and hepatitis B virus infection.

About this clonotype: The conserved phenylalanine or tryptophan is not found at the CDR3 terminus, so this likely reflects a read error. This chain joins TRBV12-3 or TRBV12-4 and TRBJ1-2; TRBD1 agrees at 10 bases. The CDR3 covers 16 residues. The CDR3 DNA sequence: TGTGTCAGCAGTTCGGGACAGGGGACGGGTAACTATGGCTACACCATC. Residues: CVSSSGQGTGNYGYTI.

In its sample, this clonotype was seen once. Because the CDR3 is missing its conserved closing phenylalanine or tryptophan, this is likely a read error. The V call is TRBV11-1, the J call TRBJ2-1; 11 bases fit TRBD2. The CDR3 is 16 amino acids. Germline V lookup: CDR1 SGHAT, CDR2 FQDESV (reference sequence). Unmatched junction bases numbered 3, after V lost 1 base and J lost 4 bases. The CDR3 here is CASSLEASGRYNEQFS. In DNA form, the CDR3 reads TGTGCCAGCAGCTTAGAGGCTAGCGGGAGGTACAATGAGCAGTTCTCT.

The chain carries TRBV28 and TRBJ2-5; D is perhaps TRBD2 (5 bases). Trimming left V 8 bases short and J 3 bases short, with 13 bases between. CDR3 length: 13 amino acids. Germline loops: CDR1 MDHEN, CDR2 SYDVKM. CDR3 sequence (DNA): TGTGCCAGCGGAGAACTAGGGAAAGAGACCCAGTACTTC. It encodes CASGELGKETQYF.

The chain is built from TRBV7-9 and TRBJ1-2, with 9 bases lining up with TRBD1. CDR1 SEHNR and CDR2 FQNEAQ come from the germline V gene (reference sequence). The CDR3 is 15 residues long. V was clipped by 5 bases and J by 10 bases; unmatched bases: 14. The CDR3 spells CASSPTGGAIHVYTF. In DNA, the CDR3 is TGTGCCAGCAGCCCCACAGGGGGCGCGATTCATGTCTACACCTTC.

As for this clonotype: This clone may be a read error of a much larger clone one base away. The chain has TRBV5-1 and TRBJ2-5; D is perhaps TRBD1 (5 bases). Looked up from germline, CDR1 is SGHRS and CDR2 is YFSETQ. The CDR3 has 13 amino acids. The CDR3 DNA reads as TGCGCCAGCAAAATGTCAGGACAAGATACCCAGTACTTC. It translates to CASKMSGQDTQYF.

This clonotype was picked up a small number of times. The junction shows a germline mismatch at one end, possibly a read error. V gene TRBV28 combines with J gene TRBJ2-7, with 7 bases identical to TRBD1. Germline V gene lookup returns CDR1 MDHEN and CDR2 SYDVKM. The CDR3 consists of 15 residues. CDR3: CASSRQGSRSHEQYF. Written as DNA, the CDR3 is TGTGCCAGCAGTCGACAGGGATCACGCTCCCACGAGCAGTACTTC.

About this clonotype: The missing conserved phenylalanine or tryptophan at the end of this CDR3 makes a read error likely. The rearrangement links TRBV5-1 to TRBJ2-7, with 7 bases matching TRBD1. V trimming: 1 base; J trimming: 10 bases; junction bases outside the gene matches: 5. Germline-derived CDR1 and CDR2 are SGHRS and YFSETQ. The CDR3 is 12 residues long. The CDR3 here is CASSLHRGEQYL. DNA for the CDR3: TGCGCCAGCAGCTTGCACAGGGGCGAACAGTACCTC.

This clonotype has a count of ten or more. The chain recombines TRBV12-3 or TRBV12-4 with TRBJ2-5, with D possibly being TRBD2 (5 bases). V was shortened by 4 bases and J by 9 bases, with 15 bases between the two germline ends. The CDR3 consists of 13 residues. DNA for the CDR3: TGTGCCAGCAGTTCCCGGGGAGTTGGGGCCCAGTACTTC. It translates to CASSSRGVGAQYF.

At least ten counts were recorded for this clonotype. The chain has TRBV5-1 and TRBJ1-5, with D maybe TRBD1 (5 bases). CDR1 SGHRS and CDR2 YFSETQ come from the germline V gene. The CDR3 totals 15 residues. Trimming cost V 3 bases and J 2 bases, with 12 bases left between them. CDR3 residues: CASSSGGGRNQPQHF. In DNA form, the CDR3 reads TGCGCCAGCAGCTCCGGCGGGGGTCGCAATCAGCCCCAGCATTTT.

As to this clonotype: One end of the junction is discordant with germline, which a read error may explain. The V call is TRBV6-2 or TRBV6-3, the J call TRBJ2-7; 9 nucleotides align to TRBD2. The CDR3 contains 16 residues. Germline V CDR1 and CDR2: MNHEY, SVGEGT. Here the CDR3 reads CARSFPLAGNSYEQYF. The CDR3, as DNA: TGTGCCCGCAGCTTCCCCCTAGCGGGGAATTCATACGAGCAGTACTTC.